Shown below are 13 T cell receptor beta chains from a single sample sequenced in a study of CD8 T cells in Susac syndrome. RNA, at roughly 0.45 to 1 ug, was reverse transcribed with random hexamers. TCRdb redid the calling of the immunoSEQ multiplex PCR reads with MiXCR, one entry per CDR3 protein. The repertoire has approximately 100,000 distinct CDR3 sequences, around 94% of them found once; the top ten carry around 0.38%. The specimen sequenced was CD8+ T cells from PBMCs. These receptors were obtained from a human donor with Susac syndrome.

This rearrangement joins TRBV30 to TRBJ2-7; D gene uncertain. V was trimmed by 3 bases and J by 4 bases, leaving 4 bases between them. CDR3 length: 10 amino acids. The germline gives CDR1 GTSNPN, CDR2 SVGIG (reference sequence). CDR3 in amino acids: CAWRRYEQYF. The CDR3 DNA reads TGTGCCTGGAGGAGGTACGAGCAGTACTTC.

The V and J genes are TRBV29-1 and TRBJ1-5; weak D call: TRBD1 (5 bases). This CDR3 is 14 amino acids long. Germline lookup yields CDR1 SQVTM and CDR2 ANQGSEA. The CDR3: CTTPHYRNNQPQHF. The DNA of the CDR3 is TGCACCACCCCCCATTACAGGAACAATCAGCCCCAGCATTTT.

This sequence joins TRBV25-1 and TRBJ1-2, with D possibly being TRBD1 (6 bases). V lost 4 bases to trimming and J lost 8 bases, with 11 bases between them. The germline V gene encodes CDR1 MGHDK and CDR2 SYGVNS. This CDR3 spans 12 amino acids. The CDR3 reads CASSATGKGYTF. Here the CDR3 DNA reads TGTGCCAGCAGTGCAACAGGGAAAGGCTACACCTTC.

This clonotype has just one count. The chain carries TRBV11-2 and TRBJ2-7, with TRBD2 matching 10 bases. The CDR3 consists of 14 residues. J lost 2 bases, V lost 5 bases, and 3 bases had no gene match. CDR1 is SGHAT, CDR2 FQNNGV, per germline. The CDR3 loop is CASSIGTSAYEQYF. CDR3 DNA sequence: TGTGCCAGCAGCATCGGGACTAGCGCCTACGAGCAGTACTTC. The whole variable domain, filled in from reference TRBV11-2 and TRBJ2-7, reads EAGVAQSPRYKIIEKRQSVAFWCNPISGHATLYWYQQILGQGPKLLIQFQNNGVVDDSQLPKDRFSAERLKGVDSTLKIQPAKLEDSAVYLCASSIGTSAYEQYFGPGTRLTVT.

CDR3 sequence: CASSFSGHQYF. In DNA, the CDR3 is TGTGCCAGCAGCTTTTCGGGACACCAGTACTTC. The chain employs TRBV7-9 and TRBJ2-7, with D perhaps TRBD1 (6 bases). The CDR3 has 11 amino acids. Germline V CDR1 and CDR2: SEHNR, FQNEAQ (reference sequence). The V end lost 3 bases, the J end lost 10 bases, and 10 bases lay between the germline ends. Complete variable domain (other parts from reference TRBV7-9 and TRBJ2-7): DTGVSQNPRHKITKRGQNVTFRCDPISEHNRLYWYRQTLGQGPEFLTYFQNEAQLEKSRLLSDRFSAERPKGSFSTLEIQRTEQGDSAMYLCASSFSGHQYFGPGTRLTVT.

The chain is built from TRBV7-9 and TRBJ2-3; D tentatively fits TRBD1 or TRBD2 (5 bases each). Germline loops: CDR1 SEHNR, CDR2 FQNEAQ (reference sequence). This CDR3 spans 16 amino acids. V lost 6 bases and J 2 bases, leaving 18 bases between the germline ends. As DNA, the CDR3 is TGTGCCAGCAGACCACAAGGGACGAAAGACACAGATACGCAGTATTTT. Translating gives CASRPQGTKDTDTQYF.

V is TRBV4-1 and J is TRBJ2-5, with 9 bases aligning to TRBD2. The V gene end was trimmed by 1 base and the J gene end by 5 bases; junction bases not matched to a gene: 5. The CDR3 covers 15 residues. The V gene's germline CDR1 is MGHRA and CDR2 YSYEKL. CDR3 sequence: CASSQGGGAWETQYF. CDR3 in DNA: TGCGCCAGCAGCCAAGGCGGGGGGGCCTGGGAGACCCAGTACTTC.

The rearrangement uses TRBV15 and TRBJ1-1; no reliable D call. The CDR3 contains 12 residues. V dropped 0 bases and J dropped 8 bases, with 7 bases sitting between them. CDR1 LNHNV and CDR2 YYDKDF come from the germline V gene (reference sequence). CDR3 coding DNA: TGTGCCACCAGCAGAGATGTCTTGGAAGCTTTCTTT. It specifies CATSRDVLEAFF.

The chain is built from TRBV12-3 or TRBV12-4 and TRBJ2-7, with TRBD2 matching 9 bases. V lost 6 bases to trimming and J lost 7 bases; unmatched junction nucleotides: 1. This CDR3 contains 11 residues. CDR3 in amino acids: CASRRGGEQYF. In nucleotides, the CDR3 is TGTGCCAGCAGGCGGGGGGGTGAGCAGTACTTC.

The chain joins TRBV27 to TRBJ1-2; 7 bases match TRBD1. From germline, CDR1 is MNHEY and CDR2 SMNVEV (reference sequence). The V gene end was trimmed by 5 bases and the J gene end by 6 bases; junction bases not matched to a gene: 6. This CDR3 comprises 13 residues. CDR3 residues: CASSKRQGDGYTF. The CDR3 bases are TGTGCCAGCAGTAAAAGACAGGGTGATGGCTACACCTTC.

The chain has TRBV5-6 and TRBJ1-2; D gene uncertain. CDR3 length: 12 residues. Germline values: CDR1 SGHDT, CDR2 YYEEEE. Trimming removed 5 bases from V and 7 bases from J, with 12 bases in between. The CDR3 region is CASRRTAGGYTF. For the CDR3, the DNA is TGTGCCAGCAGGAGGACCGCGGGTGGCTACACCTTC.

V gene TRBV20-1 combines with J gene TRBJ1-2, with a possible D match to TRBD1 (6 bases). Trimming shortened V by 3 bases and J by 8 bases, and 19 bases separated the two germline ends. Germline V gene sequence: CDR1 DFQATT, CDR2 SNEGSKA (reference sequence). The CDR3 is 14 residues long. CDR3 nucleotide sequence: TGCAGTGCTAGCGGCGCAGGGGTCCCTGGCGGCTACACCTTC. This codes for CSASGAGVPGGYTF.

This clonotype was observed a single time. The chain recombines TRBV7-9 with TRBJ1-1; 9 bases are shared with TRBD1. CDR3 length: 13 residues. V shed 4 bases, J shed 5 bases, and the junction held 2 bases outside the gene matches. Germline V gives CDR1 SEHNR, CDR2 FQNEAQ (reference sequence). CDR3 sequence reads: CASSSGTGTEAFF. DNA for the CDR3: TGTGCCAGCAGCTCCGGGACAGGGACTGAAGCTTTCTTT.